The 5 T cell receptor beta chains presented below share a single source sample, sequenced in a study of blood T cell repertoires in COVID-19. TCRdb keeps only in-frame clones here, not all; method: immunoSEQ multiplex PCR. The data hold about 280,000 clones, with about 86% observed a single time. The sequenced sample consisted of peripheral blood. Receptors were obtained from a woman between 25 and 40 years old who had recovered from COVID-19.

The rearrangement joins TRBV11-2 to TRBJ2-5; maybe TRBD2 (6 bases). The CDR3 is 16 residues long. CDR1 SGHAT and CDR2 FQNNGV come from the germline V gene. Between the trimmed V and J ends, which lost 5 bases and 0 bases, there was a span of 16 bases. CDR3 sequence (DNA): TGTGCCAGCAGCCCCCGGGTAGCGGTGTACCAAGAGACCCAGTACTTC. It is translated as CASSPRVAVYQETQYF.

This clone was detected only once. V usage is TRBV11-1 and J usage is TRBJ2-3; tentatively, D is TRBD1 (5 bases). V was cut by 2 bases and J by 4 bases, with 10 bases left in between. Germline V lookup: CDR1 SGHAT, CDR2 FQDESV (reference sequence). The CDR3 covers 14 residues. The CDR3, as DNA: TGTGCCAGCAGCTTACAGGGTGTCTCAGATACGCAGTATTTT. This codes for CASSLQGVSDTQYF.

On this clone: The same CDR3 arises from other DNA sequences in this sample as well. V and J are TRBV28 and TRBJ2-2; 11 bases fit TRBD2. The germline CDR1 and CDR2 sequences are MDHEN and SYDVKM. The ends lost 5 bases at V and 4 bases at J; junction bases unmatched: 3. The CDR3 length is 15 residues. The CDR3 DNA is TGTGCCAGCAGTCCCCTAGCGGGAGGCACCGGGGAGCTGTTTTTT. It is translated as CASSPLAGGTGELFF.

This clone has only a few counts. CDR3 in amino acids: CASSYGVDSGNTIYF. CDR3 nucleotides: TGTGCCAGCAGTTACGGAGTGGACTCTGGAAACACCATATATTTT. The chain couples TRBV6-2 or TRBV6-3 to TRBJ1-3; D is unresolved. Trimming stripped 2 bases from V and 0 bases from J, with 8 bases between. The V gene's germline CDR1 is MNHEY and CDR2 SVGEGT. This CDR3 comprises 15 residues.

CDR3 amino acids: CASSYFPGNTEAFF. The CDR3 region has the DNA TGTGCCAGCAGTTACTTCCCAGGGAACACTGAAGCTTTCTTT. The chain combines TRBV6-2 or TRBV6-3 with TRBJ1-1; D unresolved. From germline, CDR1 is MNHEY and CDR2 SVGEGT. V shed 1 base and J shed 1 base, with 7 bases lying between them. This CDR3 region has 14 residues.